This TCR beta chain was observed in a study of PD-1 blockade in mismatch repair-deficient tumors. Study-level information: Patients had fewer than 15 mismatch repair-deficient cancer types and were previously treated and progressing.

Study-level results: Tumor-resident clones, often undetectable pretreatment in blood, expanded then contracted after pembrolizumab.

For this clone: What it binds is not known.

The CDR3 length is 14 residues. Germline values: CDR1 MNHEY, CDR2 SVGAGI. The V end lost 5 bases, the J end lost 2 bases, and 11 bases lay between the germline ends. PCR or immunohistochemistry showed mismatch repair deficiency in every enrolled patient. The TCR-sequenced patients were a few responders to pembrolizumab. Libraries were prepared by immunoSEQ multiplex PCR; TCRdb keeps only in-frame clonotypes and omits some of them. The sample holds tens of thousands of clones; 88% are singletons and the top ten take over 11%. This specimen was peripheral blood, taken 52 weeks after starting pembrolizumab. V is TRBV6-5 and J is TRBJ2-3; D is ambiguous. This receptor was taken from an adult with mismatch repair-deficient cancer. For the CDR3, the DNA is TGTGCCAGCAGTCCACAGACATCCACAGATACGCAGTATTTT. Translation gives CASSPQTSTDTQYF.